Sequencing of this TCR beta chain was carried out in a study of cytomegalovirus exposure and HLA in healthy donors. While unrecorded immune exposures were likely, the donors were nominally healthy when sampled. This CDR3 is 19 amino acids long. V shed 4 bases and J 5 bases; nucleotides not matched to a gene: 16. Germline V CDR1 and CDR2: PRHDT, FYEKMQ (reference sequence). Concerning this clone itself: Its antigen is still unknown.

Study-level results: According to an earlier analysis, most TCR beta V segments yielded productive rearrangements about 87% or about 30% of the time. Using a false discovery rate of 0.05, a later analysis showed that 15,000 to 20,000 TCR beta sequences were associated with HLA alleles.

The PCR had 60 Vbeta and 13 Jbeta primers. Libraries were prepared by immunoSEQ multiplex PCR; TCRdb keeps only in-frame clonotypes and omits some of them. The table lists roughly 160,000 clones, around 84% of them singletons. The sequence derives from a man aged 25 to 40 in good health and CMV-seropositive. The rearrangement links TRBV13 to TRBJ2-1, with 11 bases matching TRBD2. Source material: PBMCs. The CDR3 is CASSSLRFGGLAADNEQFF. The CDR3 DNA follows: TGTGCCAGCAGCTCATTACGTTTCGGGGGACTAGCGGCCGACAATGAGCAGTTCTTC. Using reference TRBV13 and TRBJ2-1 for the parts outside the CDR3, the full variable domain is AAGVIQSPRHLIKEKRETATLKCYPIPRHDTVYWYQQGPGQDPQFLISFYEKMQSDKGSIPDRFSAQQFSDYHSELNMSSLELGDSALYFCASSSLRFGGLAADNEQFFGPGTRLTVL.